This entry lists 3 T cell receptor beta chains sequenced from one sample in a study of T cell responses to AZD1222 COVID-19 vaccine. Profiling relied on immunoSEQ multiplex PCR, and the TCRdb table lists in-frame clones only, not all of them. The sample lists about 120,000 clones; more than 80% were seen once. The sequences come from peripheral blood, collected 28 days after the second dose of the MenACWY control vaccine. These receptor sequences come from an adult who received the MenACWY meningococcal vaccine as a control.

This chain uses TRBV4-1 with TRBJ2-1; TRBD2 matches 8 bases. The CDR3 extends over 16 amino acids. The germline CDR1 and CDR2 sequences are MGHRA and YSYEKL. V lost 0 bases, J lost 6 bases, and 7 bases stayed unmatched. CDR3 amino acids: CASSQDVGLDSNEQFF. The DNA of the CDR3 is TGCGCCAGCAGCCAAGATGTGGGACTAGACAGCAATGAGCAGTTCTTC.

The chain combines TRBV9 with TRBJ2-7; D is ambiguous. In germline, CDR1 is SGDLS, CDR2 YYNGEE. This CDR3 has 14 residues. The ends were cut back, 4 bases at V and 4 bases at J, with 15 bases in the middle. The CDR3 region is CASSSRPGGYEQYV. As DNA, the CDR3 is TGTGCCAGCAGCTCACGACCCGGCGGATACGAGCAGTACGTC.

This sequence joins TRBV7-9 and TRBJ2-7, with D possibly being TRBD1 (7 bases). Germline V lookup: CDR1 SEHNR, CDR2 FQNEAQ (reference sequence). The V end was cut by 0 bases, the J end by 5 bases, with 11 bases between. This CDR3 has 14 residues. CDR3 protein: CASSLARDSDEQYV. DNA of the CDR3: TGTGCCAGCAGCTTAGCGCGGGACAGCGACGAGCAGTACGTC.